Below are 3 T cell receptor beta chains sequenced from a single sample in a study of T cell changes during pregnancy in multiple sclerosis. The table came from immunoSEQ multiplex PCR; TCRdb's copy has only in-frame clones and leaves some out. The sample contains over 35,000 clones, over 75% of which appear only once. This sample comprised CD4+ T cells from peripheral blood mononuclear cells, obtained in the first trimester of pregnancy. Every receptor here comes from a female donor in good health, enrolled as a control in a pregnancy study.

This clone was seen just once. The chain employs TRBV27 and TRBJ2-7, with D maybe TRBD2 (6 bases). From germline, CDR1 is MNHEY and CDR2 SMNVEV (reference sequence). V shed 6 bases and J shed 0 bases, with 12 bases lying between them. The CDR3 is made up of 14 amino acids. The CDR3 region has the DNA TGTGCCAGCAGCCAGCGGGTCAGCTCCTACGAGCAGTACTTC. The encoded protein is CASSQRVSSYEQYF.

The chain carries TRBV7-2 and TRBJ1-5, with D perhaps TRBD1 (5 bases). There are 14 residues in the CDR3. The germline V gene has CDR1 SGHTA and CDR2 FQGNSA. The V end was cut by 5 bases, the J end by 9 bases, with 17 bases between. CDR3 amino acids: CASSPVGGTLPQHF. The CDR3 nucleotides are TGTGCCAGCAGCCCAGTGGGAGGGACTCTGCCCCAGCATTTT.

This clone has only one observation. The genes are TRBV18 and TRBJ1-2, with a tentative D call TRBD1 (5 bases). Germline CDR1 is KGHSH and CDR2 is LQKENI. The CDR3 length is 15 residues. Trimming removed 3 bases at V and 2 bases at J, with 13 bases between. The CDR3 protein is CASSPQGVSNYGYTF. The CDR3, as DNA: TGTGCCAGCTCACCGCAAGGGGTTTCAAACTATGGCTACACCTTC.